The entry below gives a single TCR beta chain sequence along with its context. The antigen remains unidentified. Other DNA variants within this sample encode the same CDR3. Only in-frame clones appear in the TCRdb table, and some are missing; sequencing was by immunoSEQ multiplex PCR. The table records about 2,500,000 clones, 90% to 95% of them present only once. The sample belongs to a study of shared clonotypes between healthy human individuals. Study-wide findings and caveats: Across a handful of donors, naive CD4 shared around 5.4%, naive CD8 about 3.2%, memory CD4 more than 2%, memory CD8 about 0.38%.

V lost 0 bases and J 2 bases, leaving 6 bases between the germline ends. CDR1 and CDR2 from the germline V gene are SGHRS and YFSETQ. This CDR3 has 14 amino acids. The receptor was isolated from a man younger than 35 in good health. V is TRBV5-1 and J is TRBJ2-1; no clear D gene. The specimen was naive CD4+ T cells sorted from blood. Regarding subset: CD45RA+ positively selected. The CDR3 is CASSLGGPYNEQFF. The CDR3 region has the DNA TGCGCCAGCAGCTTGGGGGGTCCCTACAATGAGCAGTTCTTC.